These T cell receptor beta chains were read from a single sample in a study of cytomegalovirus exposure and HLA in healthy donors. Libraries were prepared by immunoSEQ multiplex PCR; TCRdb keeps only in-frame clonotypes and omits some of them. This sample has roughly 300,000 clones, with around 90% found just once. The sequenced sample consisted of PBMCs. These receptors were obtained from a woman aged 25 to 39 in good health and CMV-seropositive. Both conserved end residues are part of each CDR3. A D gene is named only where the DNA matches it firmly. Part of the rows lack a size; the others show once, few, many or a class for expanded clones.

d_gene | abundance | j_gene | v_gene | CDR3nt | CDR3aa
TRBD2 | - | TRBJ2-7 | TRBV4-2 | TGTGCCAGCAGCCAAGATTCCGGGGGGGGCCTCGAGCAGTACTTC | CASSQDSGGGLEQYF
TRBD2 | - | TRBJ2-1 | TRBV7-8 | TGTGCCAGCAGCTCCGGGGCCGTGTTAGCGGGAGAGCAGTTCTTC | CASSSGAVLAGEQFF
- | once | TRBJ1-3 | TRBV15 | TGTGCCACCAGCGGTTCACCGAACACCATATATTTT | CATSGSPNTIYF
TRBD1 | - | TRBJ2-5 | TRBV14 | TGTGCCAGCAGCCGACAGGGACAAGGGTATGAGACCCAGTACTTC | CASSRQGQGYETQYF
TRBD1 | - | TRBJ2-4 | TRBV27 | TGTGCCAGCAGCCGTCTGCGGACAGGGGGCAAAAACATTCAGTACTTC | CASSRLRTGGKNIQYF
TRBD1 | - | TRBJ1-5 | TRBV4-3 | TGCGCCAGCAGCCAAGATACAGGGGGCGGTCAGCCCCAGCATTTT | CASSQDTGGGQPQHF
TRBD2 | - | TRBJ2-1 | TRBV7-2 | TGTGCCAGCAGCATTAACCTCCGCACCGGGACTAGGGGCAATGAGCAGTTCTTC | CASSINLRTGTRGNEQFF
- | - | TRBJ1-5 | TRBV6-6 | TGTGCCAGCAAACAGAGTGTTCAGCCCCAGCATTTT | CASKQSVQPQHF
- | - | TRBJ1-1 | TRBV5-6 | TGTGCCAGCAGCTTGGCCGGTGGGCCTGAAGCTTTCTTT | CASSLAGGPEAFF
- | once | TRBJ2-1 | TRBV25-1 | TGTGCCAGCAGTTCCCAGGGCTACAATGAGCAGTTCTTC | CASSSQGYNEQFF
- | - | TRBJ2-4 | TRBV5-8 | TGTGCCAGCAGCTTGGTAAACATTCAGTACTTC | CASSLVNIQYF
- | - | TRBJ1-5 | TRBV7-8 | TGTGCCAGCAGCTTAGAGGCTTTCCAGCCCCAGCATTTT | CASSLEAFQPQHF
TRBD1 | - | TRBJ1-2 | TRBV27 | TGTGCCAGCGGTCCAGGGGGCGCCAACTATGGCTACACCTTC | CASGPGGANYGYTF
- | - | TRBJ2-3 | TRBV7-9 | TGTGCCAGCAGCGCCGCGGGGTCAAGCACAGATACGCAGTATTTT | CASSAAGSSTDTQYF
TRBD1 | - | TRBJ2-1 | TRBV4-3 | TGCGCCAGCAGCCAGGAGTCTCCCGGGACAGGACCTTACAATGAGCAGTTCTTC | CASSQESPGTGPYNEQFF
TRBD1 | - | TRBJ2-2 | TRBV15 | TGTGCCACCAGCTTTGGACAGGTGAACACCGGGGAGCTGTTTTTT | CATSFGQVNTGELFF
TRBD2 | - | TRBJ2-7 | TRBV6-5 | TGTGCCAGCAGTTACGGGCTAGCGGGGGGGCAGGGAGAGCAGTACTTC | CASSYGLAGGQGEQYF
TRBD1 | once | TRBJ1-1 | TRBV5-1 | TGCGCCAGCAGCTCCACCGGGACAGGGCTTTCCTCTGAAGCTTTCTTT | CASSSTGTGLSSEAFF
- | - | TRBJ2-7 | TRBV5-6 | TGTGCCAGCAGCTTATGGGGTTCCTCCTACGAGCAGTACTTC | CASSLWGSSYEQYF
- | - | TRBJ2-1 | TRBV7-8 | TGTGCCAGCAGCTCGGACTACGGTGAGCAGTTCTTC | CASSSDYGEQFF
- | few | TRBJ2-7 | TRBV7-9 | TGTGCCAGCAGCGAAGCGGAAGTCCTCCTACGGGAGCAGTACTTC | CASSEAEVLLREQYF
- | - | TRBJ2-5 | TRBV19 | TGTGCCAGTAGTATGACTAGGCCAGCGTACCAAGAGACCCAGTACTTC | CASSMTRPAYQETQYF
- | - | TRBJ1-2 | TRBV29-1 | TGCAGCGTTGACGGGGGGCAATATGGCTACACCTTC | CSVDGGQYGYTF
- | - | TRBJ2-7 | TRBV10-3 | TGTGCCATCAGGGAGGGGTTCTCCTACGAGCAGTACTTC | CAIREGFSYEQYF
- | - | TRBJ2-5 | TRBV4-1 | TGCGCCAGCAGCCAGGTACAGGGTGGACAAGAGACCCAGTACTTC | CASSQVQGGQETQYF
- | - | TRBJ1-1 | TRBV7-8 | TGTGCCAGCAGCTTAGTAGGACCCATGAACACTGAAGCTTTCTTT | CASSLVGPMNTEAFF
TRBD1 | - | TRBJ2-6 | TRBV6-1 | TGTGCCAGCAGGGCAGGGGGCTCTGGGGCCAACGTCCTGACTTTC | CASRAGGSGANVLTF
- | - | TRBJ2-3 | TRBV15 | TGTGCCACCAGCAGGGAGCAGAGCACAGATACGCAGTATTTT | CATSREQSTDTQYF
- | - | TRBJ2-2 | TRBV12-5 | TGTGCTAGTGGTTTGGGCACACCAAACACCGGGGAGCTGTTTTTT | CASGLGTPNTGELFF
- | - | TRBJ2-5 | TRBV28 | TGTGCCAGCAGGGATGCTAGCGAGGACCAAGAGACCCAGTACTTC | CASRDASEDQETQYF
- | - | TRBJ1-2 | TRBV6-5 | TGTGCCAGCAGTTTGACTCTCGGGGGGGTATATGGCTACACCTTC | CASSLTLGGVYGYTF
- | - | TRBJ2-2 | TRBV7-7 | TGTGCCAGCAGCTTTAGCGGAAACACCGGGGAGCTGTTTTTT | CASSFSGNTGELFF
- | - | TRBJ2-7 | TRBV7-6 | TGTGCCAGCAGCTTCTTCGGCGGGTCGAGCTCCTACGAGCAGTACTTC | CASSFFGGSSSYEQYF
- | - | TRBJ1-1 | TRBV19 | TGTGCCAGTAGTATTTGGGGCGGGAACACTGAAGCTTTCTTT | CASSIWGGNTEAFF
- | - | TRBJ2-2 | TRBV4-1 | TGCGCCAGCGCGGCGAACACCGGGGAGCTGTTTTTT | CASAANTGELFF
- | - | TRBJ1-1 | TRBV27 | TGTGCCAGCAGTTATGAACCGAACACTGAAGCTTTCTTT | CASSYEPNTEAFF
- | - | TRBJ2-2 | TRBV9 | TGTGCCAGCAGCGACAGACAGTACACCGGGGAGCTGTTTTTT | CASSDRQYTGELFF
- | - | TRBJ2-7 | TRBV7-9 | TGTGCCAGCAGCTTCCCTCGGAGAAGGGCCGAGCAGTACTTC | CASSFPRRRAEQYF
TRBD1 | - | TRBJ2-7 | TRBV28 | TGTGCCAGCAGTACTCCGGGACAGGGTGGGTACGAGCAGTACTTC | CASSTPGQGGYEQYF
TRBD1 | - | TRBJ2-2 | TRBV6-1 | TGTGCCAGCAGCGCGGACAGGGAGACCGGGGAGCTGTTTTTT | CASSADRETGELFF
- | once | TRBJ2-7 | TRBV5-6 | TGTGCCAGCATTTCCGGGTGGTCTGGTGAGCAGTACTTC | CASISGWSGEQYF
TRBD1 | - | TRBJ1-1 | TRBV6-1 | TGTGCCAGCAGTGAATTCGGACAGGGCACTGAAGCTTTCTTT | CASSEFGQGTEAFF
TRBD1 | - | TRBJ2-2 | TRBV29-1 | TGCAGCGTTTCCGGGACAGCCAACACCGGGGAGCTGTTTTTT | CSVSGTANTGELFF
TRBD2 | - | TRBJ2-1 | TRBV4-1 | TGCGCCAGCAGAGGGACTAGCGGGTTCTCCTACAATGAGCAGTTCTTC | CASRGTSGFSYNEQFF